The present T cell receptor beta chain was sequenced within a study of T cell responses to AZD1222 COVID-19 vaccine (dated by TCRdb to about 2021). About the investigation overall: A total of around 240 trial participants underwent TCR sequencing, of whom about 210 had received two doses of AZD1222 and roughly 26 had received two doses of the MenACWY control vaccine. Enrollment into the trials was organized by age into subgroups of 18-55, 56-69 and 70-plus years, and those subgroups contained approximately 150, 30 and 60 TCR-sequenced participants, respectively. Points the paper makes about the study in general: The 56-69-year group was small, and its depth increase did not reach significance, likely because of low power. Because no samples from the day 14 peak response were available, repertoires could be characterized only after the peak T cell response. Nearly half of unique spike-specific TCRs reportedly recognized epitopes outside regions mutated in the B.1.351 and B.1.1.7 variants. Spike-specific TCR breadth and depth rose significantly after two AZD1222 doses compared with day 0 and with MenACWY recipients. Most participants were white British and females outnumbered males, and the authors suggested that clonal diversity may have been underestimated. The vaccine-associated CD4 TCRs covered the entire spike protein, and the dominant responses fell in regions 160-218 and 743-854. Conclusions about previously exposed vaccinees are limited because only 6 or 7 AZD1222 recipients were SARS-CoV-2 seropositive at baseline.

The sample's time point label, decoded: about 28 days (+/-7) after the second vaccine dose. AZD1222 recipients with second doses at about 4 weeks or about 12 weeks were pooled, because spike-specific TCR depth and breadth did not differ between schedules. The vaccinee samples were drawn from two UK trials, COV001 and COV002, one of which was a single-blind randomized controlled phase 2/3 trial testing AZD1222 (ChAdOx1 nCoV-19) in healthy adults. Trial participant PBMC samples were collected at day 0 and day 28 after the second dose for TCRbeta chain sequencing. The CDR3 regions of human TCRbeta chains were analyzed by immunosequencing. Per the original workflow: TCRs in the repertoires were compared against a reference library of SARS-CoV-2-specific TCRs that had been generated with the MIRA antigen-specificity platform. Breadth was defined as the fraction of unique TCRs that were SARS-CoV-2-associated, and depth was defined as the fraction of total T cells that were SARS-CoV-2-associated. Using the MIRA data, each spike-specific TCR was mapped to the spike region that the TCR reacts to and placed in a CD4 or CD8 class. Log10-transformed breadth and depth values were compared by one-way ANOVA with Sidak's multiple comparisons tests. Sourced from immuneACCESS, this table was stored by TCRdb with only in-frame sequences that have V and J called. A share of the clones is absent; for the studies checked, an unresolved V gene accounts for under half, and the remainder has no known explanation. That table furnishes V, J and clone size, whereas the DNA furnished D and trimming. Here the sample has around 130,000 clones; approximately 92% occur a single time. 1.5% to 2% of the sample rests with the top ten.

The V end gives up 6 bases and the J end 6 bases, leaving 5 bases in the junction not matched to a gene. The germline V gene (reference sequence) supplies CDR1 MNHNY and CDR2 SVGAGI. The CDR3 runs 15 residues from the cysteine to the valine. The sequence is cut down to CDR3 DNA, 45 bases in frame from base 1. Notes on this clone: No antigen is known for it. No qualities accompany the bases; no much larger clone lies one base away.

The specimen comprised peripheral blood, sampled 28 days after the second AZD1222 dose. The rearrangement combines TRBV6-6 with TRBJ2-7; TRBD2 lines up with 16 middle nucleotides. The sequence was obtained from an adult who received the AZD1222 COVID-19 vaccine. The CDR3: CASSPGTSGRGEQYV. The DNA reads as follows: TGTGCCAGCAGCCCTGGGACTAGCGGGAGGGGCGAGCAGTACGTC.